This entry describes one T cell receptor beta chain. The antigen is not known. Both 60 Vbeta primers and 13 Jbeta primers went into the PCR. TCRdb keeps only in-frame clones here, not all; method: immunoSEQ multiplex PCR. Of about 140,000 clones in the sample, roughly three quarters are singletons; the top ten hold around 3.1%. The sample comes from a study of cytomegalovirus exposure and HLA in healthy donors. Findings and limits, study-wide: According to the study, 180 or so TCR beta chains were cytomegalovirus-associated. Most subjects' HLA-A and HLA-B alleles were reportedly predicted from TCR beta sequences. In an earlier analysis, most TCR beta V segments were productive about 87% or about 30% of the time.

The sequence came from a man aged 35-49 years in good health and CMV-seronegative. Sequencing used PBMCs.

The CDR3 protein is CASSREGYYEQYF. For the CDR3, the DNA is TGTGCCAGCTCCCGGGAGGGCTATTACGAGCAGTACTTC. The chain links TRBV6-1 to TRBJ2-7, with TRBD2 identical over 8 bases. The CDR3 runs to 13 residues. Germline lookup yields CDR1 MNHNS and CDR2 SASEGT. Unmatched junction bases numbered 7, after V lost 8 bases and J lost 4 bases.